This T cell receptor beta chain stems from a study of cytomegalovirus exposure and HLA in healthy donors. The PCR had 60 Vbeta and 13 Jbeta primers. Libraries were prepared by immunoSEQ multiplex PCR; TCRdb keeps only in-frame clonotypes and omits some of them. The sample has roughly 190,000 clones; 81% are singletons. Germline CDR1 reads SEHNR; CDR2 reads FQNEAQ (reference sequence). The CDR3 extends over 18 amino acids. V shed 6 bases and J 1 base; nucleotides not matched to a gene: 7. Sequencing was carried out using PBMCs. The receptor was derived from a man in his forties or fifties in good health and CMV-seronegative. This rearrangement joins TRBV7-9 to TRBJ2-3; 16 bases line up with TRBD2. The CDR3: CASRSGTSGGAGTDTQYF. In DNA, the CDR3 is TGTGCCAGCAGATCCGGGACTAGCGGGGGGGCTGGCACAGATACGCAGTATTTT.